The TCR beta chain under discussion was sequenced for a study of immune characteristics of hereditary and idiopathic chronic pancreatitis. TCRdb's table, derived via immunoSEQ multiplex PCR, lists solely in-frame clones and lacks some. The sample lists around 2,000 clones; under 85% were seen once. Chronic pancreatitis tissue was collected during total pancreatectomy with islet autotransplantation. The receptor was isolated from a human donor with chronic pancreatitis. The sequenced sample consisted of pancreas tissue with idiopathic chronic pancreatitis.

The CDR3 region has the DNA TGTGCCAGCAGCTCCAGTTCAGGGGAAGCTTTCTTT. Translation: CASSSSSGEAFF. V and J are TRBV7-9 and TRBJ1-1; perhaps TRBD1 as D (5 bases). The CDR3 has 12 residues. Germline V lookup: CDR1 SEHNR, CDR2 FQNEAQ (reference sequence). Trimming cost V 4 bases and J 8 bases, with 11 bases left between them.